The entry that follows covers one T cell receptor (beta chain) sequence. Per the original methods: Reference gene primers were amplified, and this amplification served to estimate nucleated cell counts. The table came from immunoSEQ multiplex PCR; TCRdb's copy has only in-frame clones and leaves some out. Clonal size and the V and J genes are those of that table, whereas D and trimming came from the DNA. The sample holds fewer than 50,000 clones; roughly 80% are singletons and the top ten take 4.8%. These data are taken from a study of blood T cell repertoires in COVID-19. On the study more broadly: Whether acute or convalescent, the COVID-19 samples came from the United States, Italy and Spain. Sources were T cells, B-cell-depleted T cells, or PBMCs; the material itself was cDNA or gDNA.

The CDR3 extends over 15 amino acids. The germline CDR1 and CDR2 sequences are LGHNA and YSLEER. V was clipped by 2 bases and J by 3 bases, with 14 bases between them. Sequenced material: peripheral blood. J is TRBJ2-7 and V is TRBV4-3, with D unresolved. This receptor was identified in a man aged 45-65 years with active COVID-19. The CDR3: CASSQILSSYYEQYF. The CDR3 bases are TGCGCCAGCAGCCAAATCCTTAGCTCCTACTACGAGCAGTACTTC.